The 28 T cell receptor beta chains reported below all come from one sample, sequenced in a study of type 1 regulatory T cells. TCRdb reprocessed the reads with MiXCR, giving one entry per CDR3 protein. Of about 20,000 distinct CDR3 sequences in the sample, roughly 10% were seen once. The sample consisted of CD4+ T cells, either the whole sample or a sorted fraction (not recorded which). All receptors come from a human donor in good health.

CDR3 in amino acids: CSAAQTTSGSPDTQYF. The CDR3 nucleotides read TGCAGCGCAGCACAAACAACTAGCGGGAGCCCAGATACGCAGTATTTT. The J gene is TRBJ2-3, the V gene TRBV29-1; 11 bases match TRBD2. In germline, CDR1 is SQVTM, CDR2 ANQGSEA. This CDR3 spans 16 amino acids. The ends lost 7 bases at V and 4 bases at J; junction bases unmatched: 13.

By share, this clonotype counts as medium-sized. The genes are TRBV14 and TRBJ2-7, with D unresolved. The CDR3 spans 12 residues. CDR1 is SGHDN and CDR2 is FVKESK in the germline V gene. The V end lost 5 bases, the J end lost 3 bases, and 8 bases lay between the germline ends. The CDR3 here is CASSKNYYEQYF. The CDR3 DNA reads as TGTGCCAGCAGCAAGAATTACTACGAGCAGTACTTC. The full variable domain, with the rest looked up from reference TRBV14 and TRBJ2-7, is EAGVTQFPSHSVIEKGQTVTLRCDPISGHDNLYWYRRVMGKEIKFLLHFVKESKQDESGMPNNRFLAERTGGTYSTLKVQPAELEDSGVYFCASSKNYYEQYFGPGTRLTVT.

This clonotype was recorded many times. This chain connects TRBV20-1 to TRBJ2-3; D call uncertain. CDR1 and CDR2 from the germline V gene are DFQATT and SNEGSKA (reference sequence). The CDR3 has 11 residues. The V end was cut by 5 bases, the J end by 3 bases, with 6 bases between. In DNA form, the CDR3 reads TGCAGTGCTTCCGGGACAGATACGCAGTATTTT. The encoded protein is CSASGTDTQYF.

This clonotype occurred many times. V and J are TRBV28 and TRBJ1-2; a weak D match, TRBD1 (5 bases). Looked up from germline, CDR1 is MDHEN and CDR2 is SYDVKM. This CDR3 region has 15 residues. V was shortened by 3 bases and J by 4 bases, with 15 bases between the two germline ends. The CDR3 here is CASSFRGRTFYGYTF. In DNA, the CDR3 is TGTGCCAGCAGTTTCCGGGGACGGACCTTCTATGGCTACACCTTC.

J is TRBJ2-2 and V is TRBV12-3 or TRBV12-4; perhaps TRBD2 as D (5 bases). This CDR3 has 16 residues. Trimming stripped 7 bases from V and 2 bases from J, with 17 bases between. CDR3 protein: CASTSGLAANTGELFF. DNA of the CDR3: TGTGCCAGCACCTCTGGGCTAGCAGCCAACACCGGGGAGCTGTTTTTT.

Ten or more counts support this clonotype. This CDR3 is CATNGRGGTDTQYF. DNA of the CDR3: TGTGCCACCAACGGCCGGGGAGGCACAGATACGCAGTATTTT. The V and J genes are TRBV5-4 and TRBJ2-3; D may be TRBD2 (5 bases). Trimming removed 9 bases from V and 1 base from J, with 15 bases in between. The CDR3 runs to 14 residues. Germline lookup yields CDR1 SGHNT and CDR2 YYREEE (reference sequence).

This clonotype was seen many times. For the CDR3, the DNA is TGTGCCAGCAGATCCCAAGCAGACTCCTACGAGCAGTACTTC. This codes for CASRSQADSYEQYF. This chain joins TRBV7-8 and TRBJ2-7, with no clear D. The CDR3 is 14 amino acids. Between the trimmed V and J ends, which lost 6 bases and 0 bases, there was a span of 12 bases. Germline CDR1 and CDR2: SGHVS and FQNEAQ.

In regard to this clonotype: This could be a read error, since a much larger clone is one nucleotide away. The J gene is TRBJ2-7, the V gene TRBV18; the match to TRBD1 covers 7 bases. The CDR3 length is 13 residues. Germline V gene sequence: CDR1 KGHSH, CDR2 LQKENI. CDR3 region: CASPPRGSYEQYF. The CDR3 coding sequence is TGTGCCAGCCCACCCAGGGGGTCCTACGAGCAGTACTTC.

In the case of this clonotype: One end of the junction does not line up with germline, which may come from a read error. The chain couples TRBV5-1 to TRBJ2-7, with TRBD2 as a possible D gene (5 bases). Germline V gene lookup returns CDR1 SGHRS and CDR2 YFSETQ. The CDR3 is made up of 14 amino acids. CDR3 coding DNA: TGCGCCAACAGCAGCGAGCCGGGATCACGCGAGCAGTACTTC. It encodes CANSSEPGSREQYF.

The V and J genes are TRBV3-1 and TRBJ2-1, with TRBD2 identical over 10 bases. After removal of 1 base from V and 0 bases from J, the junction contained 21 bases not matched to a gene. This CDR3 spans 23 amino acids. CDR1 is LGHDT, CDR2 YNNKEL, per germline (reference sequence). This CDR3 reads CASSQGGSGRPGGFFGSYNEQFF. The CDR3 DNA is TGTGCCAGCAGCCAAGGAGGTAGCGGGAGGCCCGGGGGCTTTTTTGGCTCCTACAATGAGCAGTTCTTC.

Concerning this clonotype itself: Given a much more abundant clone one base away, this may be a read error. The J gene is TRBJ1-2, the V gene TRBV7-2, with 9 positions matching TRBD1. CDR3 length: 15 residues. Trimming removed 5 bases from V and 10 bases from J; junction bases left unmatched: 14. From germline, CDR1 is SGHTA and CDR2 FQGNSA. The CDR3 DNA sequence: TGTGCCAGCAGCACTACAACACAGGGGGCGCGTGACTACACCTTC. It is translated as CASSTTTQGARDYTF.

Remarks on this clonotype: This could be a read error, since a much larger clone is one nucleotide away. This chain connects TRBV7-7 to TRBJ1-5; TRBD1 might be the D (6 bases). There are 13 residues in the CDR3. CDR1 and CDR2 from the germline V gene are SSHAT and FNYEAQ (reference sequence). DNA of the CDR3: TGTGCTAGCAGCTTAGACAGGAATCAGTCCCAGCATTTT. Translation: CASSLDRNQSQHF.

This clonotype showed up many times. The genes are TRBV29-1 and TRBJ2-3; D may be TRBD2 (5 bases). Looked up from germline, CDR1 is SQVTM and CDR2 is ANQGSEA. V gave up 7 bases and J gave up 0 bases, with 11 bases separating them. The CDR3 spans 13 residues. The CDR3 sequence: CSAAGVSTDTQYF. Written as DNA, the CDR3 is TGCAGCGCGGCCGGGGTAAGCACAGATACGCAGTATTTT.

This clonotype has a count of ten or more. V and J are TRBV20-1 and TRBJ2-2; 10 nucleotides line up with TRBD2. Germline CDR1 DFQATT, CDR2 SNEGSKA (reference sequence). The CDR3 extends over 16 amino acids. V dropped 4 bases and J dropped 2; count of bases not matched to a gene: 7. The CDR3 spells CSAKFSGRRNTGELFF. CDR3 DNA sequence: TGCAGTGCTAAGTTTAGCGGGAGGCGAAACACCGGGGAGCTGTTTTTT.

The genes are TRBV20-1 and TRBJ2-5, with 10 bases lining up with TRBD1. Germline CDR1 DFQATT, CDR2 SNEGSKA (reference sequence). The J segment lost 5 bases and the V segment lost 3 bases, leaving 9 bases of the junction unmatched. This CDR3 is built from 15 residues. The CDR3 nucleotides read TGCAGTGCTAGGGTGGGGACAGGGGCTTCGGAGACCCAGTACTTC. Residues: CSARVGTGASETQYF.

This clonotype came up many times. V and J are TRBV12-3 or TRBV12-4 and TRBJ2-3; 8 bases match TRBD2. Trimming cost V 3 bases and J 1 base; bases outside gene matches: 3. This CDR3 is built from 15 residues. The CDR3 loop reads CASSLVSGGTDTQYF. For the CDR3, the DNA is TGTGCCAGCAGTTTGGTTAGCGGGGGCACAGATACGCAGTATTTT.

V and J are TRBV15 and TRBJ2-2, with 10 bases matching TRBD2. The length of the CDR3 is 16 residues. Germline trimming cut 2 bases from V and 7 bases from J; bases unmatched to any gene: 7. Germline lookup yields CDR1 LNHNV and CDR2 YYDKDF (reference sequence). The CDR3 region has the DNA TGTGCCACCAGCAGAACGAGCGGGAGGGCCGACGGGGAGCTGTTTTTT. Protein sequence: CATSRTSGRADGELFF.

Ten or more counts support this clonotype. This rearrangement joins TRBV29-1 to TRBJ2-2; D not certain. This CDR3 is 15 amino acids long. The germline gives CDR1 SQVTM, CDR2 ANQGSEA. Trimming took 0 bases from V and 1 from J, leaving 9 bases between them. The CDR3 sequence is CSVEEGRKNTGELFF. DNA for the CDR3: TGCAGCGTTGAAGAAGGTAGAAAGAACACCGGGGAGCTGTTTTTT.

This clonotype was recorded at least ten times. V and J are TRBV15 and TRBJ2-1; the D gene could be TRBD1 or TRBD2 (5 bases each). CDR1 is LNHNV and CDR2 is YYDKDF in the germline V gene (reference sequence). V was pared by 3 bases and J by 6 bases, with 15 bases between. The CDR3 covers 15 residues. CDR3 amino acids: CATSSATGTTNEQFF. The CDR3 bases are TGTGCCACCAGCAGTGCGACCGGGACCACCAATGAGCAGTTCTTC.

At least ten counts were recorded for this clonotype. CDR3 region: CASSSTGDGNTEAFF. CDR3 nucleotides: TGTGCCAGCAGTTCGACAGGGGACGGGAACACTGAAGCTTTCTTT. V is TRBV6-6 and J is TRBJ1-1, with 8 bases that match TRBD1. In germline, CDR1 is MNHNY, CDR2 SVGAGI (reference sequence). With 4 bases clipped from V and 1 base from J, the junction kept 5 bases outside the gene matches. The CDR3 contains 15 residues.

This clonotype was counted at least ten times. The chain uses TRBV7-2 and TRBJ2-1; possibly TRBD1 or TRBD2 for D (5 bases each). Germline assignment: CDR1 SGHTA and CDR2 FQGNSA. Trimming stripped 5 bases from V and 5 bases from J, with 13 bases between. This CDR3 comprises 14 residues. CDR3 residues: CASSPWKGHNEQFF. The CDR3 DNA sequence: TGTGCCAGCAGCCCTTGGAAGGGACACAATGAGCAGTTCTTC. Drawing the rest from reference TRBV7-2 and TRBJ2-1, the complete variable domain is GAGVSQSPSNKVTEKGKDVELRCDPISGHTALYWYRQSLGQGLEFLIYFQGNSAPDKSGLPSDRFSAERTGGSVSTLTIQRTQQEDSAVYLCASSPWKGHNEQFFGPGTRLTVL.

The chain is built from TRBV12-3 or TRBV12-4 and TRBJ1-3; no clear D gene. Trimming removed 3 bases at V and 0 bases at J, with 9 bases between. The CDR3 is 15 amino acids. In nucleotides, the CDR3 is TGTGCCAGCAGTTTTTTCCCGGGCTCTGGAAACACCATATATTTT. It specifies CASSFFPGSGNTIYF.

This clonotype was detected many times. The gene calls are TRBV6-4 and TRBJ2-1; 11 nucleotides match TRBD2. With 1 base clipped from V and 8 bases from J, the junction kept 4 bases outside the gene matches. CDR3 length: 15 residues. Germline V CDR1 and CDR2: MRHNA, SNTAGT. CDR3 loop: CASSDLAGGVDEQFF. For the CDR3, the DNA is TGTGCCAGCAGTGACTTAGCGGGAGGGGTCGATGAGCAGTTCTTC.

This clonotype was recorded at least ten times. This chain uses TRBV5-1 with TRBJ2-2; D is possibly TRBD1 or TRBD2 (5 bases each). Germline V gene data show CDR1 as SGHRS and CDR2 as YFSETQ. There are 15 residues in the CDR3. Trimming pared 4 bases from V and 1 base from J, leaving 11 bases between. This chain's CDR3 is CASSQPGRNTGELFF. Here the CDR3 DNA reads TGCGCCAGCAGCCAACCGGGACGGAACACCGGGGAGCTGTTTTTT.

This clonotype has ten or more counts. The chain links TRBV28 to TRBJ1-5, with 7 bases matching TRBD1. V gave up 5 bases and J gave up 2 bases; unmatched junction bases: 6. The length of the CDR3 is 15 residues. Per the germline V gene, CDR1 is MDHEN and CDR2 is SYDVKM. The CDR3 bases are TGTGCCAGCAGTCCCCCTGACAGGGGCAATCAGCCCCAGCATTTT. It codes for CASSPPDRGNQPQHF.

This clonotype was seen at least ten times. CDR3 sequence (DNA): TGTGCCAGCAGCCCCACTCATTCCGCGGGAGTACGTACGCAGTATTTT. Residues: CASSPTHSAGVRTQYF. V usage is TRBV7-2 and J usage is TRBJ2-3; 7 bases fit TRBD2. Germline lookup yields CDR1 SGHTA and CDR2 FQGNSA. V shed 5 bases, J shed 8 bases, and the junction held 16 bases outside the gene matches. This CDR3 has 16 residues.

The chain employs TRBV2 and TRBJ2-2, with TRBD2 matching 9 bases. After removal of 7 bases from V and 7 bases from J, the junction contained 10 bases not matched to a gene. Germline CDR1 SNHLY, CDR2 FYNNEI. The length of the CDR3 is 15 residues. The CDR3 DNA reads as TGTGCCAGCAAGGAAATAGCGGGAGACATCGGGGAGCTGTTTTTT. It codes for CASKEIAGDIGELFF.

In its sample, this clonotype was seen a few times. The V and J genes are TRBV19 and TRBJ2-5; no clear D gene. The CDR3 spans 11 residues. Trimming left V 3 bases short and J 4 bases short, with 3 bases between. Germline V gene data show CDR1 as LNHDA and CDR2 as SQIVND (reference sequence). The chain's CDR3 is CASSIPETQYF. DNA of the CDR3: TGTGCCAGTAGTATCCCAGAGACCCAGTACTTC.